The clone carrying this TCR beta chain was observed at least ten times. The antigen is undetermined. This sample was included in a study of metastatic and nonmetastatic thyroid tumors. Study information: The comparison covered peripheral blood and tumor or nodule tissue in malignant and benign thyroid patients.

Between the trimmed V and J ends, which lost 2 bases and 4 bases, there was a span of 13 bases. The CDR3 contains 14 residues. Germline V gene sequence: CDR1 SGHKS, CDR2 YYEKEE (reference sequence). No patient had received any treatment before thyroid surgery. Via MiXCR, TCRdb re-called the PCR reads. The profile shows over 15,000 clones, approximately 32% of them singletons. The study, taken as a whole, reports: The reported finding was significantly higher TCR beta diversity in malignant thyroid tumors relative to benign nodules, in blood and tumor.

Sequencing input: adjacent normal tissue. The chain links TRBV5-5 to TRBJ2-7; weak D call: TRBD1 (6 bases). The TCR comes from a female donor with papillary thyroid cancer or a benign thyroid nodule (not recorded which). Some clones in this sample may be carry-over from other donors' samples. This CDR3 reads CASSFPGAGYEQYF. Here the CDR3 DNA reads TGTGCCAGCAGCTTCCCAGGGGCGGGTTACGAGCAGTACTTC.